Below, 3 T cell receptor beta chains from the same sample are listed, as sequenced in a study of cytomegalovirus exposure and HLA in healthy donors. It was with 60 Vbeta and 13 Jbeta primers that the PCR ran. Clones were read by immunoSEQ multiplex PCR, and TCRdb kept only the in-frame ones, dropping some. The profile covers some 96,000 clones, with roughly three quarters appearing a single time and under 20% taken by the ten largest. Sequencing used PBMCs. The receptors here all came from a woman aged 60 to 75 in good health and CMV-seropositive.

The CDR3 region has the DNA TGTGCCAGTAGTATAGACAGGTTTTCCGAGCAGTACTTC. It yields the protein CASSIDRFSEQYF. The genes are TRBV19 and TRBJ2-7; D is unclear. From germline, CDR1 is LNHDA and CDR2 SQIVND (reference sequence). The CDR3 has 13 amino acids. Trimming left V 0 bases short and J 6 bases short, with 9 bases between.

The genes are TRBV11-2 and TRBJ2-7, with D tentatively TRBD2 (7 bases). There are 16 residues in the CDR3. V was shortened by 5 bases and J by 3 bases, with 20 bases between the two germline ends. Germline V lookup: CDR1 SGHAT, CDR2 FQNNGV. The CDR3 region is CASSRSGGAALYEQYF. The CDR3 DNA sequence: TGTGCCAGCAGCCGGTCGGGGGGCGCTGCCCTCTACGAGCAGTACTTC.

The J gene is TRBJ2-2, the V gene TRBV6-6, with TRBD1 as a possible D gene (6 bases). The CDR3 covers 15 residues. Germline values: CDR1 MNHNY, CDR2 SVGAGI (reference sequence). V was shortened by 6 bases and J by 4 bases, with 15 bases between the two germline ends. CDR3 in amino acids: CASSTGILFTGELFF. For the CDR3, the DNA is TGTGCCAGCAGCACAGGGATTCTCTTCACCGGGGAGCTGTTTTTT.